This TCR beta chain was retrieved from a study of spatial heterogeneity in lung cancer. Trimming removed 0 bases from V and 2 bases from J; junction bases left unmatched: 5. Per the germline V gene, CDR1 is DFQATT and CDR2 is SNEGSKA (reference sequence). The CDR3 length is 15 residues. One entry per CDR3 protein, called by TCRdb with MiXCR from the 5' RACE reads. The profile shows roughly 5,100 distinct CDR3 sequences, under 30% of them singletons. Documented time point: sample taken at primary tumor resection. Sequencing was performed on whole RNA extracted from tumor and nontumor lung tissue, or from frozen PBMC, and the material was left unsorted. A total of some 70 untreated early-stage non-small cell lung cancer patients served as donors.

The chain combines TRBV20-1 with TRBJ2-3; TRBD1 agrees at 7 bases. This TCR was recovered from a male donor with early-stage non-small cell lung cancer. Source: PBMCs, taken at surgery. Here the CDR3 DNA reads TGCAGTGCTAGAGAACAGGGGCGTATCACAGATACGCAGTATTTT. This translates into CSAREQGRITDTQYF.